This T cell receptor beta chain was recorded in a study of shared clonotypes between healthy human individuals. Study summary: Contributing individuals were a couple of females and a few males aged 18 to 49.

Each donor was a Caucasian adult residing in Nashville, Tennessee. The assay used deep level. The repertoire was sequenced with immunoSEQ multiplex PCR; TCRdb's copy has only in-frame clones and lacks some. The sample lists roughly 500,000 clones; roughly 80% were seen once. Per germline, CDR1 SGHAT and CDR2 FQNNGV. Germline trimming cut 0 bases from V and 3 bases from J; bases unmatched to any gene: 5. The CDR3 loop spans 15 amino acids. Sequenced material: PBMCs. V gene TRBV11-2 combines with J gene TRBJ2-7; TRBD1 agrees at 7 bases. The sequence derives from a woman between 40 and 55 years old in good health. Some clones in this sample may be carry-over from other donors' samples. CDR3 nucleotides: TGTGCCAGCAGCTTAGAATCGACAGGGTACTACGAGCAGTACTTC. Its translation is CASSLESTGYYEQYF.